The subject of this entry is one T cell receptor beta chain. This specimen comes from a study of tumor-infiltrating lymphocytes in localized non-small cell lung cancer. About the study: Each patient gave resected tumor and non-adjacent uninvolved lung tissue.

Only in-frame clones appear in the TCRdb table, and some are missing; sequencing was by immunoSEQ multiplex PCR. Among more than 15,000 clones, around 75% were seen once, and the ten largest hold 9.1%. Sequenced: lung tumor tissue. This receptor was identified in a human donor with non-small cell lung cancer.

The CDR3 loop reads CASSTGDVNEQFF. In nucleotides, the CDR3 is TGTGCCAGCAGTACAGGGGACGTCAATGAGCAGTTCTTC. The rearrangement links TRBV6-4 to TRBJ2-1; 7 bases align to TRBD1. Germline CDR1 and CDR2: MRHNA and SNTAGT. Trimming took 5 bases from V and 6 from J; bases not matched to a gene: 4. This CDR3 spans 13 amino acids.